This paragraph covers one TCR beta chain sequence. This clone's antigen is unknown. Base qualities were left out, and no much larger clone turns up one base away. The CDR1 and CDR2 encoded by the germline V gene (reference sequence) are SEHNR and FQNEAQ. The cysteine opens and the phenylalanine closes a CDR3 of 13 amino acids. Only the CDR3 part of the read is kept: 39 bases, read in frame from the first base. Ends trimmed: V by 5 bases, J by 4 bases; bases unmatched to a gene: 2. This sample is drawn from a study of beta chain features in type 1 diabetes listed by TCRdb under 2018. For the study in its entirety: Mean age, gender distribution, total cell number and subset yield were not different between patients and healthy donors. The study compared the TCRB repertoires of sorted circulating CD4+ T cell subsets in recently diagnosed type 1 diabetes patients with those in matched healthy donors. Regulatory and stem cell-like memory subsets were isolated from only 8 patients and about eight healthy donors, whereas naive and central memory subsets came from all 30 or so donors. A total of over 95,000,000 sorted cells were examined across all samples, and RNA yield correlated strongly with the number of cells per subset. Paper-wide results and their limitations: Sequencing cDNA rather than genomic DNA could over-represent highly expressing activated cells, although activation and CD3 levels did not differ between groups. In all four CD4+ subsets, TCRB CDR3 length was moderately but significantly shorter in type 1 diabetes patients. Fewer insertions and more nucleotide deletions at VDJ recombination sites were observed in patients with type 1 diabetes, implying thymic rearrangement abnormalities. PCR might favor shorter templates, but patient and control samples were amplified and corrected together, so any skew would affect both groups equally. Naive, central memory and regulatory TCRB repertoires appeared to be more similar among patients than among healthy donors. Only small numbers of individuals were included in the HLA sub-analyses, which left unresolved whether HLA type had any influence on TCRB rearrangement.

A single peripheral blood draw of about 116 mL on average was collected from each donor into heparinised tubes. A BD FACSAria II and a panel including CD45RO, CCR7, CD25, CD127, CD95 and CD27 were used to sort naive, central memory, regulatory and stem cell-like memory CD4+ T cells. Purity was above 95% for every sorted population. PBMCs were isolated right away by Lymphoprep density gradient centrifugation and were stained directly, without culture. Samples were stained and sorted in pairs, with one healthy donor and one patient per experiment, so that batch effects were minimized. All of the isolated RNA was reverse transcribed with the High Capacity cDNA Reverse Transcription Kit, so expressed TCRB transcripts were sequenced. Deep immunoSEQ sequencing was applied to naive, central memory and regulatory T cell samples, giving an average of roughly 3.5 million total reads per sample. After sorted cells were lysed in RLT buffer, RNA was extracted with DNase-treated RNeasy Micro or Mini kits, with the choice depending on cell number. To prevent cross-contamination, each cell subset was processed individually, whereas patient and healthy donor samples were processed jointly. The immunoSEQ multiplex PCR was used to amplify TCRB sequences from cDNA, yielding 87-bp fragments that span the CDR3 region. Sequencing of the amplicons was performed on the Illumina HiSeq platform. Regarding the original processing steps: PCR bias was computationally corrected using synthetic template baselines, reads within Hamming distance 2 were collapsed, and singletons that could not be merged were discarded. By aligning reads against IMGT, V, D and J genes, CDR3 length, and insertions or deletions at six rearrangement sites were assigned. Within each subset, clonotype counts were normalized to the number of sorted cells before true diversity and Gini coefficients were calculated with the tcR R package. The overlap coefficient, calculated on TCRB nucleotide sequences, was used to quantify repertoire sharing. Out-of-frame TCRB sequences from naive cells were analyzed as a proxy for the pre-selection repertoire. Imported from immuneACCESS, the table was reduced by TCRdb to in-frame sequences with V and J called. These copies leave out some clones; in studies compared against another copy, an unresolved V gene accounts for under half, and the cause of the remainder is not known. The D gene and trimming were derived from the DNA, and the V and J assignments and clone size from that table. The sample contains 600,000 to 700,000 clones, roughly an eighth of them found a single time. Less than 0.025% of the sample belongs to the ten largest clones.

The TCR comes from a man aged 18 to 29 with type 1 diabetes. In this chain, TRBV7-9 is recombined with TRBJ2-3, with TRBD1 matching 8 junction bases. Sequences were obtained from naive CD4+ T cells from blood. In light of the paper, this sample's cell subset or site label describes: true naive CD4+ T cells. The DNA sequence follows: TGTGCCAGCAGCGGCAGGGGGCCAGATACGCAGTATTTT. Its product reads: CASSGRGPDTQYF. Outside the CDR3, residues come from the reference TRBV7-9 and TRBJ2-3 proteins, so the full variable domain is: DTGVSQNPRHKITKRGQNVTFRCDPISEHNRLYWYRQTLGQGPEFLTYFQNEAQLEKSRLLSDRFSAERPKGSFSTLEIQRTEQGDSAMYLCASSGRGPDTQYFGPGTRLTVL.